The T cell receptor beta chain described here comes from a study of blood T cell repertoires in COVID-19. Only one count was recorded for this clone. Germline assignment: CDR1 MNHEY and CDR2 SMNVEV (reference sequence). V lost 5 bases, J lost 8 bases, and 9 bases stayed unmatched. This CDR3 is 14 amino acids long. Here immunoSEQ multiplex PCR was the method, and the copy in TCRdb shows in-frame clones only, minus some. The sample yields a few hundred thousand clones, 90% to 95% seen once. The V and J genes are TRBV27 and TRBJ2-1, with 7 positions matching TRBD2. The sample taken for sequencing was PBMCs or T cells enriched from blood (not recorded which). The origin of this receptor is a human donor in a cohort exposed to, infected with or recovered from COVID-19 (not recorded which). The donor label of this sample is uncertain. CDR3 coding DNA: TGTGCCAGCAGTCCAAGGACTAGTGTCGATGAGCAGTTCTTC. The encoded protein is CASSPRTSVDEQFF.